This TCR beta chain was captured by sequencing in a study of cytomegalovirus exposure and HLA in healthy donors. Findings and caveats of the study: Most TCR sequences proved rare, with some public TCRs found in many donors. TCR beta chains numbering under 200 were designated cytomegalovirus-associated. Among the CMV-associated chains, a few were confirmed in vitro as specific for CMV antigens.

The CDR3 extends over 15 amino acids. V lost 4 bases, J lost 8 bases, and 5 bases stayed unmatched. Germline V lookup: CDR1 SGHAT, CDR2 FQNNGV. Method: immunoSEQ multiplex PCR; TCRdb's copy keeps in-frame clones and lacks some. The repertoire holds about 58,000 clones, with roughly nine tenths as singletons. Comment on this clone: Antigen: not known.

The V and J genes are TRBV11-2 and TRBJ2-1; TRBD2 aligns across 13 bases. The source of this sequence is a man younger than 30 in good health and CMV-seronegative. Sequenced: PBMCs. As DNA, the CDR3 is TGTGCCAGCAGCTCTTGGACTAGCGGGAGTGATGAGCAGTTCTTC. Protein product: CASSSWTSGSDEQFF.